This passage covers 3 T cell receptor beta chains from one sample sequenced in a study of blood T cell repertoires in COVID-19. Generated by immunoSEQ multiplex PCR, the TCRdb table keeps only in-frame clones and is missing some. The sample contains about 210,000 clones, 65% to 85% of which appear only once. The sequenced sample was peripheral blood. These receptors were collected from a woman aged 50 to 60 with acute or convalescent COVID-19.

The chain links TRBV7-9 to TRBJ2-7; 9 nucleotides line up with TRBD1. Trimming cost V 5 bases and J 4 bases; bases outside gene matches: 9. The CDR3 length is 15 residues. Germline values: CDR1 SEHNR, CDR2 FQNEAQ (reference sequence). The CDR3 region is CASSLIRDREYEQYF. CDR3 coding DNA: TGTGCCAGCAGCCTTATCCGGGACAGGGAATACGAGCAGTACTTC.

This chain joins TRBV19 and TRBJ1-2; D unresolved. The CDR3 is 13 residues long. Germline CDR1 is LNHDA and CDR2 is SQIVND (reference sequence). V was trimmed by 3 bases and J by 4 bases, leaving 9 bases between them. DNA of the CDR3: TGTGCCAGTAGTATTTCCAGGTCCTATGGCTACACCTTC. Translating it yields CASSISRSYGYTF. Supplemented by reference TRBV19 and TRBJ1-2, the full variable domain reads DGGITQSPKYLFRKEGQNVTLSCEQNLNHDAMYWYRQDPGQGLRLIYYSQIVNDFQKGDIAEGYSVSREKKESFPLTVTSAQKNPTAFYLCASSISRSYGYTFGSGTRLTVV.

The chain is built from TRBV5-1 and TRBJ2-1; 9 nucleotides align to TRBD1. The CDR3 consists of 13 residues. V was pared by 3 bases and J by 9 bases, with 4 bases of the junction left unmatched. CDR1 is SGHRS, CDR2 YFSETQ, per germline. The CDR3 coding sequence is TGCGCCAGCAGCTGGGGACAGGGTAGTGAGCAGTTCTTC. It codes for CASSWGQGSEQFF.